The 31 T cell receptor beta chains below were found in one sample sequenced in a study of blood T cell repertoires in COVID-19. TCRdb's table, derived via immunoSEQ multiplex PCR, lists solely in-frame clones and lacks some. The data show a few hundred thousand clones, 84% seen once. The material sequenced was peripheral blood. These receptors were taken from a woman between 40 and 50 years old who had recovered from COVID-19.

V usage is TRBV5-8 and J usage is TRBJ2-7; 8 bases agree with TRBD1. This CDR3 comprises 15 residues. Losses at the gene ends were 6 bases for V and 3 bases for J; bases not matched to a gene: 11. In germline, CDR1 is SGHTS, CDR2 YDEGEE. CDR3 protein: CASIKDGTGLYEQYF. CDR3 bases: TGTGCCAGCATTAAGGACGGGACAGGACTCTACGAGCAGTACTTC.

This chain links TRBV19 with TRBJ2-5; D may be TRBD1 (6 bases). Germline CDR1 is LNHDA and CDR2 is SQIVND (reference sequence). With 5 bases removed from V and 5 bases from J, the gap between germline ends came to 18 bases. The CDR3 has 15 amino acids. In DNA, the CDR3 is TGTGCCAGTAGTTCGGACAGACCACCCGCGGAGACCCAGTACTTC. This encodes CASSSDRPPAETQYF. The variable domain in full, completed from reference TRBV19 and TRBJ2-5, reads DGGITQSPKYLFRKEGQNVTLSCEQNLNHDAMYWYRQDPGQGLRLIYYSQIVNDFQKGDIAEGYSVSREKKESFPLTVTSAQKNPTAFYLCASSSDRPPAETQYFGPGTRLLVL.

This clone has a handful of counts. The J gene is TRBJ1-5, the V gene TRBV28; D not resolved. This CDR3 region has 17 residues. The V end lost 8 bases, the J end lost 2 bases, and 22 bases lay between the germline ends. The germline V gene encodes CDR1 MDHEN and CDR2 SYDVKM. CDR3 sequence reads: CASGGLIFLIGNQPQHF. CDR3 bases: TGTGCCAGCGGCGGTCTAATCTTCTTGATTGGCAATCAGCCCCAGCATTTT.

Remarks on this clone: Other DNA sequences in this specimen translate into the identical CDR3. This rearrangement joins TRBV19 to TRBJ1-1, with a weak D call TRBD1 (5 bases). The CDR3 is made up of 13 amino acids. Trimming took off 2 bases at V and 3 bases at J, with 7 bases between the two ends. Germline CDR1 is LNHDA and CDR2 is SQIVND (reference sequence). In nucleotides, the CDR3 is TGTGCCAGTAGTATAACAGGTGACACTGAAGCTTTCTTT. Protein sequence: CASSITGDTEAFF.

The chain couples TRBV11-2 to TRBJ2-3; a possible D gene is TRBD2 (5 bases). CDR1 and CDR2 from the germline V gene are SGHAT and FQNNGV. Trimming pared 3 bases from V and 3 bases from J, leaving 10 bases between. The CDR3 runs 14 residues. The CDR3, as DNA: TGTGCCAGCAGCTTCGCTAGCTCGACAGATACGCAGTATTTT. This translates into CASSFASSTDTQYF. Full variable domain (outside the CDR3, taken from reference TRBV11-2 and TRBJ2-3): EAGVAQSPRYKIIEKRQSVAFWCNPISGHATLYWYQQILGQGPKLLIQFQNNGVVDDSQLPKDRFSAERLKGVDSTLKIQPAKLEDSAVYLCASSFASSTDTQYFGPGTRLTVL.

This clone was recorded only once. The chain couples TRBV5-1 to TRBJ1-1, with D uncertain. Germline V gives CDR1 SGHRS, CDR2 YFSETQ. This CDR3 spans 13 amino acids. V was shortened by 2 bases and J by 3 bases, with 8 bases between the two germline ends. The CDR3 loop is CASSFKQDTEAFF. CDR3 nucleotide sequence: TGCGCCAGCAGCTTTAAGCAGGACACTGAAGCTTTCTTT.

The V and J genes are TRBV10-3 and TRBJ2-2; TRBD2 might be the D (6 bases). Looked up from germline, CDR1 is ENHRY and CDR2 is SYGVKD. V shed 6 bases and J shed 5 bases, with 16 bases lying between them. This CDR3 is 15 amino acids long. DNA of the CDR3: TGTGCCATCAGCCCCCAGGGAGGCGGTACCGGGGAGCTGTTTTTT. Translated, it gives CAISPQGGGTGELFF.

The V call is TRBV27, the J call TRBJ2-4; weak D call: TRBD1 (6 bases). The germline CDR1 and CDR2 sequences are MNHEY and SMNVEV (reference sequence). The ends were cut back, 5 bases at V and 12 bases at J, with 17 bases in the middle. The CDR3 is 13 amino acids. This CDR3 is CASSAGQSQSQYF. CDR3 DNA sequence: TGTGCCAGCAGTGCAGGACAGAGCCAAAGTCAGTACTTC.

J is TRBJ2-3 and V is TRBV18, with 8 bases that match TRBD2. The CDR3 has 15 amino acids. From germline, CDR1 is KGHSH and CDR2 LQKENI. Germline trimming cut 6 bases from V and 0 bases from J; bases unmatched to any gene: 5. The CDR3 loop is CASSATSGSTDTQYF. The DNA for the CDR3 is TGTGCCAGCTCGGCCACTAGCGGAAGCACAGATACGCAGTATTTT.

This clone has just a few counts. The V gene is TRBV7-9, the J gene TRBJ1-6; the match to TRBD1 covers 7 bases. Germline lookup yields CDR1 SEHNR and CDR2 FQNEAQ (reference sequence). CDR3 length equals 14 residues. The V gene end was trimmed by 2 bases and the J gene end by 8 bases; junction bases not matched to a gene: 3. CDR3 protein: CASSLTTGDSPLHF. Here the CDR3 DNA reads TGTGCCAGCAGCTTAACAACAGGGGATTCACCCCTCCACTTT.

The gene calls are TRBV4-3 and TRBJ1-4; TRBD1 matches 10 bases. The CDR3 sequence is 15 residues long. Unmatched junction bases numbered 4, after V lost 4 bases and J lost 5 bases. The V gene's germline CDR1 is LGHNA and CDR2 YSLEER. The CDR3 nucleotides are TGCGCCAGCAGCCGGACAGGGGGGACAAATGAAAAACTGTTTTTT. Translated, it gives CASSRTGGTNEKLFF.

This chain connects TRBV12-3 or TRBV12-4 to TRBJ2-3; D is unresolved. The CDR3 spans 13 residues. The germline V and J ends were trimmed by 3 bases and 3 bases, with 7 bases remaining between them. For the CDR3, the DNA is TGTGCCAGCAGTTTCACAGAGACAGATACGCAGTATTTT. The encoded protein is CASSFTETDTQYF.

CDR3 coding DNA: TGTGCCAGCAGCCCCACTCGGACCGGGGAGCTGTTTTTT. The encoded protein is CASSPTRTGELFF. The chain is built from TRBV7-3 and TRBJ2-2; no clear D. Per germline, CDR1 SGHTA and CDR2 FQGTGA. This CDR3 contains 13 residues. V lost 5 bases and J 5 bases, leaving 9 bases between the germline ends.

The V and J genes are TRBV7-9 and TRBJ2-2; perhaps TRBD2 as D (5 bases). CDR3 length: 16 residues. The V and J ends lost 2 bases and 3 bases respectively, with 13 bases between them. Germline V gene sequence: CDR1 SEHNR, CDR2 FQNEAQ (reference sequence). The CDR3 coding sequence is TGTGCCAGCAGCTTATTGAGGGCAGATGACACCGGGGAGCTGTTTTTT. This encodes CASSLLRADDTGELFF.

Concerning this clone: Germline is not matched at one junction end, which may reflect a read error. This chain's CDR3 is CASSNSLAADTQYF. CDR3 nucleotides: TGTGCCAGCAGTAACTCCCTAGCTGCAGATACGCAGTATTTT. The chain joins TRBV6-2 or TRBV6-3 to TRBJ2-3; possible D gene TRBD2, 5 bases. Germline V CDR1 and CDR2: MNHEY, SVGEGT. This CDR3 contains 14 residues.

The CDR3 loop reads CASSYPIGSSDEQFF. Written as DNA, the CDR3 is TGTGCCAGCAGTTACCCCATAGGGAGCAGCGATGAGCAGTTCTTC. V is TRBV6-2 or TRBV6-3 and J is TRBJ2-1; D is possibly TRBD2 (5 bases). The CDR3 extends over 15 amino acids. Trimming left V 2 bases short and J 8 bases short, with 16 bases between. Germline V gene data show CDR1 as MNHEY and CDR2 as SVGEGT.

The chain has TRBV6-5 and TRBJ1-1, with D unresolved. With 2 bases removed from V and 2 bases from J, the gap between germline ends came to 12 bases. This CDR3 has 15 amino acids. From germline, CDR1 is MNHEY and CDR2 SVGAGI. The CDR3 nucleotides are TGTGCCAGCAGTTACGGAGGGAACCCCAACACTGAAGCTTTCTTT. It yields the protein CASSYGGNPNTEAFF.

This clone has more than one count but fewer than ten. The rearrangement uses TRBV6-2 or TRBV6-3 and TRBJ1-5; 9 bases are a match to TRBD1. V was clipped by 5 bases and J by 4 bases; unmatched bases: 6. This CDR3 is built from 15 residues. Germline CDR1 MNHEY, CDR2 SVGEGT. The CDR3 coding sequence is TGTGCCAGCAGTACAGGGGGCGGTTGGAATCAGCCCCAGCATTTT. Protein: CASSTGGGWNQPQHF.

The gene calls are TRBV30 and TRBJ1-5; tentative D call: TRBD1 (5 bases). CDR1 is GTSNPN and CDR2 is SVGIG in the germline V gene (reference sequence). This CDR3 has 9 residues. The CDR3 sequence: CAGQGPQHF. The CDR3 coding sequence is TGTGCTGGGCAGGGGCCCCAGCATTTT. Combining the CDR3 with reference TRBV30 and TRBJ1-5 gives the whole variable domain SQTIHQWPATLVQPVGSPLSLECTVEGTSNPNLYWYRQAAGRGLQLLFYSVGIGQISSEVPQNLSASRPQDRQFILSSKKLLLSDSGFYLCAGQGPQHFGDGTRLSIL.

This chain connects TRBV29-1 to TRBJ2-2; 7 nucleotides line up with TRBD1. Germline-derived CDR1 and CDR2 are SQVTM and ANQGSEA. The CDR3 is 13 residues long. The trim removed 7 bases at V and 0 bases at J, leaving 2 bases unmatched. The CDR3 DNA is TGCAGCGGAGGGACAGCGAACACCGGGGAGCTGTTTTTT. Encoded protein: CSGGTANTGELFF.

This chain links TRBV6-1 with TRBJ2-3; D is perhaps TRBD2 (7 bases). Trimming pared 1 base from V and 2 bases from J, leaving 13 bases between. Germline V gene lookup returns CDR1 MNHNS and CDR2 SASEGT. The CDR3 sequence is 16 residues long. This CDR3 is CASSEGAGAPTDTQYF. Written as DNA, the CDR3 is TGTGCCAGCAGTGAAGGGGCGGGGGCTCCCACAGATACGCAGTATTTT.

The V and J genes are TRBV7-8 and TRBJ1-3; D is undetermined. The CDR3 totals 14 residues. Trimming cost V 3 bases and J 0 bases, with 6 bases left between them. Germline lookup yields CDR1 SGHVS and CDR2 FQNEAQ. The DNA of the CDR3 is TGTGCCAGCAGCTTGGCGGGCTCTGGAAACACCATATATTTT. This codes for CASSLAGSGNTIYF.

This chain links TRBV4-3 with TRBJ2-5; 9 bases line up with TRBD2. Germline trimming cut 0 bases from V and 3 bases from J; bases unmatched to any gene: 8. The CDR3 is made up of 17 amino acids. Germline V gene sequence: CDR1 LGHNA, CDR2 YSLEER. CDR3 in DNA: TGCGCCAGCAGCCAAGACTTCGGCGGGGGGGCCGAAGAGACCCAGTACTTC. It specifies CASSQDFGGGAEETQYF.

The chain employs TRBV7-8 and TRBJ2-2; D is perhaps TRBD1 (6 bases). The V gene lost 1 base and the J gene lost 9 bases, with 15 bases spanning the gap. Germline V gene lookup returns CDR1 SGHVS and CDR2 FQNEAQ. The CDR3 totals 15 residues. The CDR3 DNA follows: TGTGCCAGCAGCTTAGACAGGGTAGTGTTCAGGGAGCTGTTTTTT. This translates into CASSLDRVVFRELFF.

In nucleotides, the CDR3 is TGTGCCAGCAGCCAGGGGACAGGGTTGGCTCAGCCCCAGCATTTT. Protein: CASSQGTGLAQPQHF. The chain has TRBV3-1 (or the pseudogene TRBV3-2) and TRBJ1-5; 9 bases map to TRBD1. This CDR3 has 15 residues. Losses at the gene ends were 3 bases for V and 6 bases for J; bases not matched to a gene: 6. Germline CDR1 is LGHDT and CDR2 is YNNKEL (reference sequence).

CDR3 region: CASSQDWAGGEQYF. The CDR3 DNA reads TGCGCCAGCAGCCAAGATTGGGCCGGAGGCGAGCAGTACTTC. This sequence joins TRBV4-3 and TRBJ2-7; perhaps TRBD2 as D (5 bases). This CDR3 has 14 residues. CDR1 and CDR2 from the germline V gene are LGHNA and YSLEER. V shed 0 bases and J shed 6 bases, with 12 bases lying between them.

The rearrangement links TRBV28 to TRBJ1-2, with D perhaps TRBD1 (5 bases). Germline V CDR1 and CDR2: MDHEN, SYDVKM. The CDR3 covers 12 residues. Trimming removed 7 bases at V and 8 bases at J, with 14 bases between. CDR3 region: CASTLGEGGYTF. As DNA, the CDR3 is TGTGCCAGCACTTTGGGGGAGGGAGGCTACACCTTC.

The chain couples TRBV7-9 to TRBJ2-3; TRBD1 aligns across 9 bases. V dropped 1 base and J dropped 4; count of bases not matched to a gene: 3. The CDR3 totals 15 residues. The germline V gene has CDR1 SEHNR and CDR2 FQNEAQ (reference sequence). DNA of the CDR3: TGTGCCAGCAGCTTAGACGGGACAGGGCCAGATACGCAGTATTTT. Translated: CASSLDGTGPDTQYF.

The V call is TRBV5-1, the J call TRBJ2-4; TRBD1 might be the D (7 bases). Trimming cost V 1 base and J 6 bases, with 14 bases left between them. The CDR3 totals 15 residues. Germline CDR1 SGHRS, CDR2 YFSETQ. This CDR3 reads CASSLRQGGGNIQYF. Here the CDR3 DNA reads TGCGCCAGCAGCTTGCGGCAGGGGGGAGGAAACATTCAGTACTTC.

This clone was seen more than once but under ten times. The CDR3 loop reads CASSLGRLADYNEQFF. In DNA, the CDR3 is TGCGCCAGCAGCCTCGGCCGACTAGCGGACTACAATGAGCAGTTCTTC. The V gene is TRBV5-1, the J gene TRBJ2-1; TRBD2 agrees at 9 bases. This CDR3 region has 16 residues. Germline CDR1 and CDR2: SGHRS and YFSETQ. The V and J ends lost 4 bases and 3 bases, in that order; junction bases with no gene match: 8.

This chain uses TRBV6-5 with TRBJ2-1; the match to TRBD1 covers 7 bases. Looked up from germline, CDR1 is MNHEY and CDR2 is SVGAGI. This CDR3 has 12 amino acids. The trim removed 7 bases at V and 10 bases at J, leaving 7 bases unmatched. CDR3 residues: CASTTGIGEQFF. The CDR3 DNA is TGTGCCAGCACGACAGGGATCGGGGAGCAGTTCTTC.